This T cell receptor (beta chain) was sequenced for a study of ipilimumab plus nivolumab after autologous stem cell transplantation. The V gene's germline CDR1 is MRHNA and CDR2 SNTAGT. V shed 10 bases and J shed 2 bases, with 9 bases lying between them. The CDR3 has 11 amino acids. Libraries were prepared by immunoSEQ multiplex PCR; TCRdb keeps only in-frame clonotypes and omits some of them. The sample holds roughly 9,700 clones; 78% are singletons and the top ten take about 8%. This specimen consisted of PBMCs, obtained in a trial of ipilimumab plus nivolumab as post-transplant consolidation. V usage is TRBV6-4 and J usage is TRBJ2-7; D is uncertain. This clonotype was sampled from a male donor with diffuse large B-cell lymphoma. The CDR3 DNA reads TGTGCCAACAACCTTACCTACGAGCAGTACTTC. Protein: CANNLTYEQYF.